This entry lists 24 T cell receptor beta chains sequenced from one sample in a study of T cells in Graves' hyperthyroidism and ophthalmopathy. TCR beta CDR3 region amplification was performed from RNA transcripts. Initially, a first-round RT-PCR of the TCR CDR3 employed the HTBI primer set. TCRdb analysed the multiplex PCR reads with MiXCR anew, one entry per CDR3 protein. The sample carries over 250,000 distinct CDR3 sequences, 20% to 30% recorded once. The sequenced material came from blood. The receptors stem from a man between 35 and 55 years old with Graves' hyperthyroidism that later progressed to Graves' ophthalmopathy.

This clonotype showed up many times. The chain carries TRBV2 and TRBJ2-7; either TRBD1 or TRBD2 may fit D (5 bases each). V gave up 3 bases and J gave up 0 bases, with 15 bases separating them. This CDR3 is 16 amino acids long. Germline CDR1 and CDR2: SNHLY and FYNNEI. CDR3: CASSDRWDRSSYEQYF. In DNA form, the CDR3 reads TGTGCCAGCAGTGACCGATGGGACCGCAGCTCCTACGAGCAGTACTTC.

The chain joins TRBV12-3 or TRBV12-4 to TRBJ1-1; TRBD1 is a possible D gene (6 bases). V was cut by 3 bases and J by 5 bases, with 16 bases left in between. CDR3 size: 15 residues. The CDR3 nucleotides read TGTGCCAGCAGTTTGGGGGGCCAGGCGTATACTGAAGCTTTCTTT. It codes for CASSLGGQAYTEAFF.

This clonotype was counted once. An end of the junction differs from the germline gene, which may be a read error. J is TRBJ2-5 and V is TRBV11-1, with a weak D call TRBD2 (5 bases). This CDR3 is 17 amino acids long. Germline V gene data show CDR1 as SGHAT and CDR2 as FQDESV (reference sequence). CDR3 in amino acids: CASSPSSEGLGQGTQYF. As DNA, the CDR3 is TGTGCCAGCAGCCCTAGCAGTGAAGGGCTAGGGCAAGGGACCCAGTACTTC.

The rearrangement joins TRBV12-3 or TRBV12-4 to TRBJ1-2, with D perhaps TRBD1 (5 bases). This CDR3 is 14 amino acids long. V was cut by 5 bases and J by 2 bases, with 12 bases left in between. CDR3 DNA: TGTGCCAGCAGTGCGCAGGGACCGAACTATGGCTACACCTTC. This sequence encodes CASSAQGPNYGYTF.

This clonotype was recorded a few times. V is TRBV6-2 or TRBV6-3 and J is TRBJ2-2; 14 positions match TRBD2. CDR1 MNHEY and CDR2 SVGEGT come from the germline V gene. CDR3 length equals 19 residues. Trimming took 2 bases from V and 4 from J; bases not matched to a gene: 9. The DNA of the CDR3 is TGTGCCAGCAGTTACCTTGGACTAGCGGGAGGTCGAGGCACCGGGGAGCTGTTTTTT. Its translation: CASSYLGLAGGRGTGELFF.

This clonotype was seen many times. The chain is built from TRBV27 and TRBJ2-7; tentative D call: TRBD2 (7 bases). The ends were cut back, 4 bases at V and 5 bases at J, with 21 bases in the middle. CDR1 is MNHEY, CDR2 SMNVEV, per germline (reference sequence). There are 16 residues in the CDR3. This CDR3 reads CASSYFKRDKSHEQYF. The CDR3 DNA is TGTGCCAGCAGTTACTTCAAGCGGGACAAGTCCCACGAGCAGTACTTC.

The chain joins TRBV6-1 to TRBJ1-2; unclear D gene. Germline assignment: CDR1 MNHNS and CDR2 SASEGT. This CDR3 has 14 amino acids. V dropped 1 base and J dropped 4 bases, with 10 bases sitting between them. CDR3 in amino acids: CASSEGLAVYGYTF. For the CDR3, the DNA is TGTGCCAGCAGTGAAGGATTGGCGGTCTATGGCTACACCTTC.

The chain is built from TRBV6-5 and TRBJ2-2, with TRBD2 matching 7 bases. Per germline, CDR1 MNHEY and CDR2 SVGAGI. V shed 2 bases and J 3 bases; nucleotides not matched to a gene: 6. This CDR3 region has 16 residues. The CDR3 DNA follows: TGTGCCAGCAGTTACGCTTCTAGCGGATACACCGGGGAGCTGTTTTTT. The encoded protein is CASSYASSGYTGELFF.

The V gene is TRBV20-1, the J gene TRBJ2-7; no firm D call. From germline, CDR1 is DFQATT and CDR2 SNEGSKA (reference sequence). V dropped 5 bases and J dropped 2 bases, with 13 bases sitting between them. There are 13 residues in the CDR3. The CDR3 sequence: CSAPYNEPYEQYF. The CDR3 nucleotides read TGCAGTGCTCCATATAACGAACCCTACGAGCAGTACTTC.

This chain links TRBV20-1 with TRBJ2-7; the D gene is possibly TRBD2 (6 bases). In germline, CDR1 is DFQATT, CDR2 SNEGSKA (reference sequence). The CDR3 consists of 17 residues. The V gene lost 0 bases and the J gene lost 2 bases, with 20 bases spanning the gap. CDR3 in amino acids: CSARDGVAEMVTYEQYF. The DNA for the CDR3 is TGCAGTGCTAGAGATGGGGTAGCGGAAATGGTGACCTACGAGCAGTACTTC.

This clonotype was observed many times. V is TRBV10-3 and J is TRBJ2-7; the match to TRBD1 covers 7 bases. After removal of 8 bases from V and 3 bases from J, the junction contained 10 bases not matched to a gene. This CDR3 spans 14 amino acids. Germline CDR1 ENHRY, CDR2 SYGVKD. The CDR3 region has the DNA TGTGCCATCGGTAAGGGGACAGCGGACTACGAGCAGTACTTC. Its protein product is CAIGKGTADYEQYF.

This clonotype was detected many times. This chain uses TRBV27 with TRBJ1-2; 9 bases match TRBD1. Trimming removed 5 bases from V and 7 bases from J; junction bases left unmatched: 20. In germline, CDR1 is MNHEY, CDR2 SMNVEV (reference sequence). The CDR3 is made up of 18 amino acids. DNA of the CDR3: TGTGCCAGCAGTCCAGTCCCGGGACAGGGAATGGAAGGTCGTGGCTACACCTTC. Residues: CASSPVPGQGMEGRGYTF.

This clonotype was detected many times. The chain employs TRBV20-1 and TRBJ1-5; D not resolved. The CDR3 spans 13 residues. Trimming cost V 0 bases and J 4 bases, with 7 bases left between them. Germline V CDR1 and CDR2: DFQATT, SNEGSKA (reference sequence). CDR3 region: CSARERGNQPQHF. The CDR3 DNA reads as TGCAGTGCTAGAGAGCGTGGTAATCAGCCCCAGCATTTT.

This clonotype has more than one count but fewer than ten. The chain's CDR3 is CASIDRARDSPLHF. CDR3 in DNA: TGCGCCAGCATAGACCGGGCCCGGGATTCACCCCTCCACTTT. The chain carries TRBV10-2 and TRBJ1-6; no definite D call. V lost 7 bases and J lost 8, with 15 bases in between. Germline V gene lookup returns CDR1 WSHSY and CDR2 SAAADI. This CDR3 is 14 amino acids long.

This clonotype was picked up many times. The chain uses TRBV19 and TRBJ2-7; 12 nucleotides agree with TRBD2. CDR3 length equals 16 residues. Per the germline V gene, CDR1 is LNHDA and CDR2 is SQIVND (reference sequence). Trimming took 1 base from V and 3 from J; bases not matched to a gene: 4. The CDR3 DNA reads as TGTGCCAGTAGTATAGGACTAGCGGGAGATGACTACGAGCAGTACTTC. Translating gives CASSIGLAGDDYEQYF.

The chain carries TRBV29-1 and TRBJ2-7; 7 positions agree with TRBD1. The CDR3 runs to 13 residues. With 7 bases clipped from V and 5 bases from J, the junction kept 11 bases outside the gene matches. Germline V gene data show CDR1 as SQVTM and CDR2 as ANQGSEA. The CDR3 bases are TGCAGCGCTAGACAGGGAATTAGAGACGAGCAGTACTTC. It yields the protein CSARQGIRDEQYF.

Only one count was recorded for this clonotype. CDR3 sequence: CSARDHLAGGRNSYEQYF. CDR3 DNA sequence: TGCAGTGCTAGAGATCATCTAGCGGGAGGCCGAAATTCCTACGAGCAGTACTTC. The genes are TRBV20-1 and TRBJ2-7; TRBD2 matches at 11 bases. CDR3 length equals 18 residues. Germline V CDR1 and CDR2: DFQATT, SNEGSKA (reference sequence). Losses at the gene ends were 0 bases for V and 1 base for J; bases not matched to a gene: 11.

V gene TRBV20-1 combines with J gene TRBJ1-1; D remains ambiguous. In germline, CDR1 is DFQATT, CDR2 SNEGSKA (reference sequence). Trimming shortened V by 2 bases and J by 1 base, and 11 bases separated the two germline ends. The length of the CDR3 is 14 residues. The CDR3 spells CSARLAGRNTEAFF. Here the CDR3 DNA reads TGCAGTGCTAGACTGGCTGGGAGGAACACTGAAGCTTTCTTT.

The chain uses TRBV12-3 or TRBV12-4 and TRBJ2-1; 13 bases map to TRBD2. This CDR3 comprises 18 residues. Germline trimming cut 5 bases from V and 4 bases from J; bases unmatched to any gene: 11. The DNA for the CDR3 is TGTGCCAGCAGTCCCCCTTTACTAGCGGGAGGGTCGTACAATGAGCAGTTCTTC. Translating it yields CASSPPLLAGGSYNEQFF.

This sequence joins TRBV7-2 and TRBJ1-1; the D is unclear. CDR1 is SGHTA and CDR2 is FQGNSA in the germline V gene. CDR3 size: 13 residues. V lost 0 bases, J lost 8 bases, and 10 bases lay in between. The CDR3 spells CASSLASTIEAFF. CDR3 DNA: TGTGCCAGCAGCTTAGCTTCGACGATCGAAGCTTTCTTT.

Only a few counts were recorded for this clonotype. The chain links TRBV4-1 to TRBJ2-7; D possibly uses TRBD1 or TRBD2 (5 bases each). The germline CDR1 and CDR2 sequences are MGHRA and YSYEKL. The CDR3 is 15 residues long. V lost 1 base, J lost 6 bases, and 16 bases lay in between. CDR3 DNA sequence: TGCGCCAGCAGCCAAGCTCCGGGACGGACCTCCGAGCAGTACTTC. This sequence encodes CASSQAPGRTSEQYF.

In its sample, this clonotype was seen many times. V is TRBV5-1 and J is TRBJ2-2, with 11 nucleotides matching TRBD1. Germline loops: CDR1 SGHRS, CDR2 YFSETQ. The V segment lost 4 bases and the J segment 7 bases; nucleotides outside the gene matches: 9. The CDR3 loop spans 16 amino acids. CDR3 coding DNA: TGCGCCAGCAGCAAGGGAGGACAGGGGGCCGTCGGGGAGCTGTTTTTT. Translating it yields CASSKGGQGAVGELFF.

This chain joins TRBV6-2 or TRBV6-3 and TRBJ1-5, with D possibly matching TRBD1 (5 bases). The CDR3 extends over 15 amino acids. Germline V gives CDR1 MNHEY, CDR2 SVGEGT. Trimming removed 4 bases at V and 6 bases at J, with 16 bases between. CDR3 DNA: TGTGCCAGCAGTTTGACAGTCCCCCACACTCAGCCCCAGCATTTT. Protein sequence: CASSLTVPHTQPQHF.

This chain connects TRBV12-3 or TRBV12-4 to TRBJ1-1, with TRBD1 matching 7 bases. CDR3 length: 16 residues. V gave up 6 bases and J gave up 5 bases; unmatched junction bases: 15. This CDR3 reads CASSLGDSRRETEAFF. Written as DNA, the CDR3 is TGTGCCAGCAGCCTAGGGGACAGCCGGCGAGAGACTGAAGCTTTCTTT.